Listed here are 10 T cell receptor beta chains from one sample, sequenced in a study of post-analysis software for immune sequencing data. Broader study findings: Comparison of patients with controls showed a handful of TRBV segments more frequent in patients, TRBV5-6, TRBV5-1 and TRBV20-1 among them.

Presence of unique molecular identifiers characterized the TCR beta cDNA libraries. MiXCR, run by TCRdb on the PCR reads, gives a single entry per CDR3 protein. The sample gives about 770,000 distinct CDR3 sequences, 35% to 55% of which show up once; 4% to 5% is in the top ten. These receptors lack a known antigen. The sample consisted of blood. The receptors stem from a girl aged 10 to 17 with multiple sclerosis.

V usage is TRBV4-3 and J usage is TRBJ2-1; D may be TRBD1 or TRBD2 (6 bases each). V was cut by 1 base and J by 5 bases, with 9 bases left in between. The V gene's germline CDR1 is LGHNA and CDR2 YSLEER. CDR3 size: 14 residues. CDR3 amino acids: CASSQGGTNNEQFF. For the CDR3, the DNA is TGCGCCAGCAGCCAAGGCGGGACAAACAATGAGCAGTTCTTC.

In its sample, this clonotype was seen once. This chain links TRBV12-3 or TRBV12-4 with TRBJ1-5; D might be TRBD1 (5 bases). CDR3 length: 14 amino acids. Trimming left V 5 bases short and J 7 bases short, with 15 bases between. As DNA, the CDR3 is TGTGCCAGCAGTGCACCCAGGGAACGGCAGCCCCAGCATTTT. Its translation: CASSAPRERQPQHF.

This rearrangement joins TRBV5-1 to TRBJ1-2; D is ambiguous. Germline lookup yields CDR1 SGHRS and CDR2 YFSETQ. The CDR3 covers 15 residues. Trimming pared 3 bases from V and 4 bases from J, leaving 16 bases between. The CDR3 DNA sequence: TGCGCCAGCAGCTCGGACCCCAGAACGACCTATGGCTACACCTTC. Translation gives CASSSDPRTTYGYTF.

V is TRBV20-1 and J is TRBJ2-1; TRBD1 matches at 8 bases. This CDR3 spans 13 amino acids. V shed 6 bases, J shed 5 bases, and the junction held 6 bases outside the gene matches. Looked up from germline, CDR1 is DFQATT and CDR2 is SNEGSKA (reference sequence). CDR3 residues: CSALTGANNEQFF. CDR3 nucleotide sequence: TGCAGTGCCTTGACAGGGGCCAACAATGAGCAGTTCTTC.

CDR3 region: CSVRQEVALGAFF. CDR3 bases: TGCAGCGTCCGCCAGGAGGTGGCCCTGGGAGCTTTCTTT. The gene calls are TRBV29-1 and TRBJ1-1, with unresolved D. V lost 6 bases to trimming and J lost 10 bases, with 21 bases between them. The length of the CDR3 is 13 residues. CDR1 SQVTM and CDR2 ANQGSEA come from the germline V gene.

This clonotype occurred a few times. The chain recombines TRBV9 with TRBJ2-1; 8 bases fit TRBD2. The CDR3 consists of 15 residues. The V gene's germline CDR1 is SGDLS and CDR2 YYNGEE. Trimming removed 3 bases from V and 3 bases from J; junction bases left unmatched: 5. The CDR3 DNA follows: TGTGCCAGCAGCGGAGCGGGAGAAATCTACAATGAGCAGTTCTTC. Its protein is CASSGAGEIYNEQFF.

The chain carries TRBV5-6 and TRBJ2-7; weak D call: TRBD2 (6 bases). The V gene's germline CDR1 is SGHDT and CDR2 YYEEEE. Between the trimmed V and J ends, which lost 0 bases and 8 bases, there was a span of 18 bases. The CDR3 loop spans 15 amino acids. In DNA form, the CDR3 reads TGTGCCAGCAGCTTGGGCAGTATCCATGGGAGGAAGCAGTACTTC. Its translation is CASSLGSIHGRKQYF.

This clonotype has a handful of counts. This chain links TRBV18 with TRBJ2-7; no reliable D call. The CDR3 consists of 15 residues. Germline lookup yields CDR1 KGHSH and CDR2 LQKENI. With 1 base removed from V and 5 bases from J, the gap between germline ends came to 15 bases. CDR3 bases: TGTGCCAGCTCACCACTGTATAGGGCTGGGGACGAGCAGTACTTC. This translates into CASSPLYRAGDEQYF.

This chain links TRBV6-5 with TRBJ2-7, with unresolved D. Trimming cost V 6 bases and J 3 bases, with 12 bases left between them. Germline-derived CDR1 and CDR2 are MNHEY and SVGAGI. The CDR3 extends over 13 amino acids. CDR3 residues: CASRGPDLYEQYF. The CDR3 coding sequence is TGTGCCAGCAGAGGACCTGACCTCTACGAGCAGTACTTC.

This rearrangement joins TRBV7-9 to TRBJ2-3; 9 positions match TRBD1. The CDR3 runs to 17 residues. Per germline, CDR1 SEHNR and CDR2 FQNEAQ (reference sequence). Germline trimming cut 5 bases from V and 3 bases from J; bases unmatched to any gene: 12. CDR3 region: CASSPTGQGLGTDTQYF. The CDR3 nucleotides are TGTGCCAGCAGCCCAACTGGACAGGGGCTGGGAACAGATACGCAGTATTTT.